A single sample gave rise to the 2 T cell receptor beta chains below, sequenced in a study of T cells of healthy individuals. One entry per CDR3 protein results from TCRdb running MiXCR on the 5' RACE reads. The data show tens of thousands of distinct CDR3 sequences, roughly 16% seen once. All receptors derive from a human donor in good health.

The rearrangement links TRBV6-5 to TRBJ2-1; D is unresolved. Germline loops: CDR1 MNHEY, CDR2 SVGAGI. The germline V and J ends were trimmed by 2 bases and 4 bases, with 15 bases remaining between them. The CDR3 is 16 residues long. CDR3 loop: CASSYGLVGDYNEQFF. The DNA of the CDR3 is TGTGCCAGCAGTTACGGGCTAGTAGGCGATTACAATGAGCAGTTCTTC.

This clonotype was detected a few times. This chain connects TRBV7-3 to TRBJ2-1, with no clear D. With 4 bases removed from V and 8 bases from J, the gap between germline ends came to 15 bases. Germline assignment: CDR1 SGHTA and CDR2 FQGTGA. The CDR3 has 14 residues. CDR3 protein: CASSYSGMADEQFF. CDR3 DNA: TGTGCCAGCAGCTACTCTGGGATGGCGGATGAGCAGTTCTTC.